This T cell receptor (beta chain) was recorded in a study of a mutant IDH1 vaccine in newly diagnosed glioma. Study overall: Treated patients, averaging about 40 years, were roughly 60% male and about 40% female.

Time point in this sample: week 23, last vaccination. In every dose of vaccine, 300 ug of mutant IDH1 20-mer peptide was given alongside topical imiquimod. In the case of this clone: The antigen remains unidentified.

The CDR3 sequence is 13 residues long. Germline loops: CDR1 LNHDA, CDR2 SQIVND (reference sequence). The germline V and J ends were trimmed by 4 bases and 2 bases, with 8 bases remaining between them. TCRdb's table, derived via immunoSEQ multiplex PCR, lists solely in-frame clones and lacks some. This sample carries about 53,000 clones, roughly 81% of them seen once, and the ten largest clones take approximately 8.2%. The specimen comprised PBMCs, sampled from a glioma patient whose treatment included an IDH1 peptide vaccine. This clonotype originated in a woman between 40 and 55 years old with glioma. Some clones in this sample may be carry-over from other donors' samples. The rearrangement uses TRBV19 and TRBJ1-2; D possibly corresponds to TRBD1 (5 bases). The CDR3 reads CASSTRANYGYTF. The CDR3 bases are TGTGCCAGTAGTACCAGGGCAAACTATGGCTACACCTTC.